This T cell receptor beta chain was sequenced for a study of PD-1 blockade in classical Hodgkin lymphoma. Worth noting for this clone: Its antigen is still unknown.

All trial patients relapsed after autologous stem cell transplantation. The data were produced by immunoSEQ multiplex PCR, yet TCRdb's version contains in-frame clones alone and is incomplete. The data show over 25,000 clones, 70% seen once. The CDR3 is made up of 14 amino acids. Trimming removed 5 bases at V and 3 bases at J, with 12 bases between. Per germline, CDR1 SNHLY and CDR2 FYNNEI. Findings of the study overall: Diversity in CD4+ TCRs, unlike that measured in CD8+ TCRs, had risen significantly by C4D1. Patients newly diagnosed and complete responders had comparable baseline diversity. Nivolumab initiated under 1 year post-ASCT led to patient exclusion.

This receptor was taken from a human donor with classical Hodgkin lymphoma. The gene calls are TRBV2 and TRBJ2-3, with D unresolved. Sequencing was performed on peripheral blood mononuclear cells (PBMCs), taken before the second cycle of nivolumab. CDR3 sequence (DNA): TGTGCCAGCAGTCACTCAGAGGATACAGATACGCAGTATTTT. This encodes CASSHSEDTDTQYF.